This entry lists 16 T cell receptor beta chains sequenced from one sample in a study of cytomegalovirus exposure and HLA in healthy donors. TCRdb's copy holds only in-frame clones and misses some; the assay was immunoSEQ multiplex PCR. This repertoire shows 200,000 or so clones, around 90% found once; its top ten account for 1% to 1.2%. The sample was PBMCs. Receptor source: a woman younger than 35 in good health and CMV-seronegative.

The chain carries TRBV5-4 and TRBJ2-6; 16 bases align to TRBD2. Germline V lookup: CDR1 SGHNT, CDR2 YYREEE (reference sequence). The junction had 6 bases not matched to a gene; V was cut back by 4 bases and J by 2 bases. The CDR3 length is 19 residues. CDR3 sequence reads: CASSAGLAGGGTGANVLTF. The CDR3 DNA follows: TGTGCCAGCAGCGCGGGACTAGCGGGGGGGGGCACTGGGGCCAACGTCCTGACTTTC. Together with reference TRBV5-4 and TRBJ2-6, the CDR3 gives the full variable domain: ETGVTQSPTHLIKTRGQQVTLRCSSQSGHNTVSWYQQALGQGPQFIFQYYREEENGRGNFPPRFSGLQFPNYSSELNVNALELDDSALYLCASSAGLAGGGTGANVLTFGAGSRLTVL.

The chain couples TRBV10-3 to TRBJ1-3; D perhaps matches TRBD1 (6 bases). CDR1 and CDR2 from the germline V gene are ENHRY and SYGVKD. V lost 0 bases to trimming and J lost 4 bases, with 10 bases between them. This CDR3 spans 15 amino acids. The CDR3 sequence: CAISESGQLGNTIYF. DNA for the CDR3: TGTGCCATCAGTGAGTCGGGACAATTGGGAAACACCATATATTTT.

This clone was counted between two and nine times. The genes are TRBV6-6 and TRBJ1-5; the match to TRBD1 covers 8 bases. Germline CDR1 and CDR2: MNHNY and SVGAGI (reference sequence). The length of the CDR3 is 13 residues. Losses at the gene ends were 11 bases for V and 4 bases for J; bases not matched to a gene: 7. Here the CDR3 DNA reads TGTGCCTACGCGGGACAGGTGAATCAGCCCCAGCATTTT. Encoded protein: CAYAGQVNQPQHF.

The chain combines TRBV5-1 with TRBJ1-6; 7 bases map to TRBD1. The CDR3 covers 15 residues. V shed 4 bases, J shed 7 bases, and the junction held 8 bases outside the gene matches. Germline V gives CDR1 SGHRS, CDR2 YFSETQ. The CDR3 protein is CASSAGQSSNSPLHF. CDR3 coding DNA: TGCGCCAGCAGCGCGGGACAGTCTTCAAATTCACCCCTCCACTTT.

As DNA, the CDR3 is TGCGCCAGCAGCTTGGAATCCGGGGCAGATACGCAGTATTTT. Its translation: CASSLESGADTQYF. The chain combines TRBV5-1 with TRBJ2-3; TRBD2 is a possible D gene (5 bases). V dropped 0 bases and J dropped 4 bases, with 9 bases sitting between them. The CDR3 extends over 14 amino acids. Germline V lookup: CDR1 SGHRS, CDR2 YFSETQ.

The chain carries TRBV5-1 and TRBJ1-5; no definite D call. This CDR3 comprises 11 residues. Trimming pared 4 bases from V and 9 bases from J, leaving 8 bases between. Germline V lookup: CDR1 SGHRS, CDR2 YFSETQ. The CDR3 region is CASSLLRPQHF. CDR3 bases: TGCGCCAGCAGCCTCCTTCGGCCCCAGCATTTT.

This clone occurred many times. The chain carries TRBV15 and TRBJ2-6; 9 nucleotides agree with TRBD1. V gave up 5 bases and J gave up 1 base; unmatched junction bases: 3. Germline CDR1 is LNHNV and CDR2 is YYDKDF (reference sequence). This CDR3 comprises 16 residues. CDR3 nucleotide sequence: TGTGCCACCAGCGAGGACAGGGGTTCTGGGGCCAACGTCCTGACTTTC. This codes for CATSEDRGSGANVLTF.

The rearrangement joins TRBV6-5 to TRBJ1-2; 7 bases fit TRBD1. Germline V CDR1 and CDR2: MNHEY, SVGAGI. V lost 6 bases, J lost 2 bases, and 9 bases stayed unmatched. The CDR3 has 15 residues. The CDR3 bases are TGTGCCAGCAGGCTCTCCGCGACAGGGAACTATGGCTACACCTTC. Residues: CASRLSATGNYGYTF.

In this sample, this clone turned up once. The chain is built from TRBV15 and TRBJ1-1; D call uncertain. The germline V gene has CDR1 LNHNV and CDR2 YYDKDF (reference sequence). The CDR3 has 13 amino acids. The V and J ends lost 1 base and 1 base respectively, with 4 bases between them. CDR3 in amino acids: CATSRVKNTEAFF. The CDR3 nucleotides read TGTGCCACCAGCAGAGTAAAGAACACTGAAGCTTTCTTT.

J is TRBJ1-1 and V is TRBV6-5; 8 bases align to TRBD1. CDR3 size: 13 residues. Germline CDR1 is MNHEY and CDR2 is SVGAGI. V lost 3 bases to trimming and J lost 4 bases; unmatched junction nucleotides: 1. CDR3 DNA sequence: TGTGCCAGCAGTTATGGACAGGGCACTGAAGCTTTCTTT. This codes for CASSYGQGTEAFF.

This clone was detected once. This chain links TRBV5-6 with TRBJ1-2, with no clear D. V dropped 0 bases and J dropped 4 bases, with 7 bases sitting between them. The CDR3 is 13 amino acids. Germline CDR1 SGHDT, CDR2 YYEEEE. The CDR3 coding sequence is TGTGCCAGCAGCTTGGACAGCTTCTATGGCTACACCTTC. It translates to CASSLDSFYGYTF.

The gene calls are TRBV30 and TRBJ2-7; TRBD2 agrees at 7 bases. Germline V gives CDR1 GTSNPN, CDR2 SVGIG (reference sequence). The CDR3 covers 11 residues. V lost 7 bases to trimming and J lost 7 bases; unmatched junction nucleotides: 7. In nucleotides, the CDR3 is TGTGCCTTGTGCGAGCGGGAAGAGCAGTACTTC. Translation gives CALCEREEQYF. Combining the CDR3 with reference TRBV30 and TRBJ2-7 gives the whole variable domain SQTIHQWPATLVQPVGSPLSLECTVEGTSNPNLYWYRQAAGRGLQLLFYSVGIGQISSEVPQNLSASRPQDRQFILSSKKLLLSDSGFYLCALCEREEQYFGPGTRLTVT.

Remarks on this clone: Sequence at one end of the junction differs from germline and may be a read error. The chain combines TRBV7-7 with TRBJ1-2; a possible D gene is TRBD1 (5 bases). The CDR3 length is 18 residues. Per the germline V gene, CDR1 is SSHAT and CDR2 is FNYEAQ (reference sequence). The CDR3 DNA sequence: TGTGCTAGCAGTATAAGTGGGGGACGGGGGACGCGGCGCTATGGCTACACCTTC. This codes for CASSISGGRGTRRYGYTF.

V usage is TRBV6-1 and J usage is TRBJ2-5; D unresolved. CDR1 is MNHNS and CDR2 is SASEGT in the germline V gene. CDR3 length equals 14 residues. The ends were cut back, 4 bases at V and 7 bases at J, with 16 bases in the middle. The CDR3 nucleotides are TGTGCCAGCAGTGGGCATAAAGCCCTAGGGACCCAGTACTTC. This sequence encodes CASSGHKALGTQYF.

This clone occurred once. The chain uses TRBV25-1 and TRBJ2-5, with D unresolved. V shed 3 bases and J shed 6 bases, with 8 bases lying between them. From germline, CDR1 is MGHDK and CDR2 SYGVNS. The CDR3 has 12 residues. CDR3 DNA: TGTGCCAGCAGTGACCGCGTGAAGACCCAGTACTTC. Residues: CASSDRVKTQYF.

This clone showed up just once. J is TRBJ2-1 and V is TRBV2; D may be TRBD2 (5 bases). The germline CDR1 and CDR2 sequences are SNHLY and FYNNEI. V lost 3 bases, J lost 4 bases, and 10 bases lay in between. The CDR3 loop spans 14 amino acids. Here the CDR3 reads CASSEARGYNEQFF. CDR3 bases: TGTGCCAGCAGTGAGGCTAGAGGGTACAATGAGCAGTTCTTC.